This T cell receptor beta chain is from a study of T cell responses to AZD1222 COVID-19 vaccine. This CDR3 has 13 residues. The V and J ends lost 2 bases and 12 bases respectively, with 16 bases between them. Germline assignment: CDR1 SGHDN and CDR2 FVKESK. The data were produced by immunoSEQ multiplex PCR, yet TCRdb's version contains in-frame clones alone and is incomplete. The data contain 78,000 or so clones, 80% of them seen just once; the ten biggest clones take up about 50%. Study-wide findings and caveats: Clonal diversity was possibly underestimated, and white British individuals and females predominated among donors.

Points on this clone: As yet, its antigen is unknown.

The sample consisted of peripheral blood, taken 28 days after the second AZD1222 dose. The TCR comes from an adult who received the AZD1222 COVID-19 vaccine. The rearrangement uses TRBV14 and TRBJ1-2, with D maybe TRBD1 (5 bases). The CDR3 nucleotides read TGTGCCAGCAGCCAATCCAGGGCAGAAGCCCACACCTTC. Translation: CASSQSRAEAHTF.